This T cell receptor (beta chain) is drawn from a study of a mutant IDH1 vaccine in newly diagnosed glioma listed by TCRdb under 2021. Some background on the complete study: Eight vaccinations were administered to patients in weeks 1, 3, 5, 7, 11, 15, 19 and 23, corresponding to visits V03 through V10. Vaccination began 4-6 weeks after radiotherapy alone, or alongside temozolomide cycles in the chemotherapy-containing groups. Of the 30 or so patients who were treated, around 60% were male and around 40% were female, and the mean age was around 41 years. Prior to enrollment, standard therapy consisting of radiotherapy alone, temozolomide alone, or radiochemotherapy with temozolomide had been administered to patients, with the combination being received by most patients. Peripheral blood samples were drawn at six visits, namely V03 (baseline), V05, V07, V10, V12 and V13. Longitudinal TCRB deep sequencing was done for about two dozen treated patients, wherever samples were available for exploratory analyses.

Comments on this clone: Its antigen has not been determined. Base-call qualities are not available, and no considerably larger clone is one nucleotide away.

Summary of the overall study and its limitations: Vaccine-induced immune responses across multiple MHC alleles were detected in over 85% of patients. Pseudoprogression seemed to be unrelated to changes in the top peripheral T cell clonotypes found by TCRB sequencing. Availability determined which PBMC samples were chosen for TCRB deep sequencing. According to the authors, sample limitations meant that analyses of patient blood samples could not be reproduced.

The library came from the immunoSEQ multiplex PCR assay. Rearranged TCR beta chain sequences were amplified using the hsTCRB Kit according to the manufacturer's protocol. An Illumina MiSeq was used to sequence the TCRB libraries. From the authors' description of their analysis: The kit vendor's proprietary platform handled demultiplexing, trimming and gene mapping. TCRdb holds this immuneACCESS table with in-frame rearrangements only. Some clones are missing; in checked studies, unresolved V genes explain under half, and the rest has no known cause. The D gene and trimming were derived from the DNA, and the V and J assignments and clone size from that table. In all, the sample holds approximately 82,000 clones, and approximately 85% of those were seen once. Roughly 0.78% of the sample lies in the top ten. This specimen's time point label, interpreted: week 23, last vaccination. A 20-mer mutant IDH1 peptide at 300 micrograms in Montanide made up each vaccine dose, which was injected subcutaneously together with topical imiquimod. The donors had newly diagnosed IDH1-mutant astrocytomas of WHO grade 3 or 4 that showed loss of nuclear ATRX. The samples were drawn from NOA16, a multicentre, single-arm, open-label phase I trial in Germany that tested a mutant IDH1 peptide vaccine in humans for the first time. Genomic DNA for TCRB sequencing was extracted from EDTA blood using the DNeasy Blood and Tissue Kit.

The CDR3 measures 14 amino acids from cysteine to phenylalanine. Here the CDR3 DNA is all that survives: 42 bases in frame from base 1. Trimming removed 1 base from V and 0 bases from J, leaving 6 bases between the germline ends. The germline V gene specifies MGHDK as CDR1 and SYGVNS as CDR2. The sequence links TRBV25-1 to TRBJ1-1, and possibly TRBD1, on 6 matching bases. This TCR came from a woman in her forties or fifties with glioma. Sequencing was performed on PBMCs, taken from a glioma patient whose treatment included an IDH1 peptide vaccine. The CDR3 here reads CASSEWDMNTEAFF. The nucleotides read TGTGCCAGCAGTGAATGGGACATGAACACTGAAGCTTTCTTT.